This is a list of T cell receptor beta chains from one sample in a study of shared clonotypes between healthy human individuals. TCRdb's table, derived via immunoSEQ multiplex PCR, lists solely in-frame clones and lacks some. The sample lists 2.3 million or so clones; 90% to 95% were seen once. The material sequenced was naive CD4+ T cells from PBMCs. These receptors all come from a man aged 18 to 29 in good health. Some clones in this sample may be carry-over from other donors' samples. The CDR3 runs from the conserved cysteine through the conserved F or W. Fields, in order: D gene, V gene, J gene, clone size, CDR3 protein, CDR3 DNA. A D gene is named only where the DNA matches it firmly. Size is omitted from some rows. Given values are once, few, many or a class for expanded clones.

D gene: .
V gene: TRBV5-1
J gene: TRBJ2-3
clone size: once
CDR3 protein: CASSFEPLWEDTQYF
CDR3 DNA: TGCGCCAGCAGCTTCGAACCCCTATGGGAGGATACGCAGTATTTT

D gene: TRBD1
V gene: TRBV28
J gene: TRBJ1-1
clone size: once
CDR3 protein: CASSPQGAVNTEAFF
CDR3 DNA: TGTGCCAGCAGCCCACAGGGGGCGGTGAACACTGAAGCTTTCTTT

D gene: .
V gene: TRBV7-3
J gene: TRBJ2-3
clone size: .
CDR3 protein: CASSYDLTSTDTQYF
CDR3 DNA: TGTGCCAGCAGTTACGATTTGACTAGCACAGATACGCAGTATTTT

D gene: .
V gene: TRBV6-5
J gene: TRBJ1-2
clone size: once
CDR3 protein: CASSLDSNYGYTF
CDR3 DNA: TGTGCCAGCAGTCTGGATTCTAACTATGGCTACACCTTC

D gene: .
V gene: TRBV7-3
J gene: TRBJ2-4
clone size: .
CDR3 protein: CASSSLGGF
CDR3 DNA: TGTGCCAGCAGCTCCCTCGGGGGTTTC

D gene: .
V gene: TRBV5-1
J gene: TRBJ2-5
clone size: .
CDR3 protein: CATTMGLGQETQYF
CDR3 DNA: TGCGCCACCACTATGGGGCTAGGACAAGAGACCCAGTACTTC

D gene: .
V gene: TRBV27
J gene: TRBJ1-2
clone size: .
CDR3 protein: CASSQIGGDGYTF
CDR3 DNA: TGTGCCAGCAGTCAGATTGGTGGGGACGGCTACACCTTC

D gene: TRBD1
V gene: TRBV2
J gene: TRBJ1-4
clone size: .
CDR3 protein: CASREGGRRDRGEKLFF
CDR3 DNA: TGTGCCAGCAGAGAAGGAGGCCGCCGGGACAGGGGTGAAAAACTGTTTTTT

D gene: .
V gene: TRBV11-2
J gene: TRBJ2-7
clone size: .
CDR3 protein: CASSFGNDREQYF
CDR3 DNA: TGTGCCAGCAGCTTTGGAAATGATCGCGAGCAGTACTTC

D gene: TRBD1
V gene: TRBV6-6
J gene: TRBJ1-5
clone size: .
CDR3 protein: CASRTGEQPQHF
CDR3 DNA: TGTGCCAGCAGAACAGGGGAACAGCCCCAGCATTTT

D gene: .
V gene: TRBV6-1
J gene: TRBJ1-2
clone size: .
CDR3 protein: CASSEVGQSYGYTF
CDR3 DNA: TGTGCCAGCAGTGAAGTCGGGCAGAGTTATGGCTACACCTTC

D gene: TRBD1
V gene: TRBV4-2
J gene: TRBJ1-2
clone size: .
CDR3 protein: CASTTGGSNYGYTF
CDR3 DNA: TGTGCCAGCACCACAGGGGGGTCTAACTATGGCTACACCTTC

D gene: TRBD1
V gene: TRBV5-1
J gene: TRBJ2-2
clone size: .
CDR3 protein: CASRTGALNTGELFF
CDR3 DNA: TGCGCCAGCCGGACAGGGGCTCTCAACACCGGGGAGCTGTTTTTT

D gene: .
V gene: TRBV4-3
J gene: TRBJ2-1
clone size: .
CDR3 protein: CASSQDTVGGSFF
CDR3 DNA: TGCGCCAGCAGCCAAGATACCGTTGGTGGCAGCTTCTTC

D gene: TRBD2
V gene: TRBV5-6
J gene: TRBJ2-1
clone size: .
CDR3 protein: CASSLSGRVNEQFF
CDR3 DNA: TGTGCCAGCAGCTTGAGCGGGAGAGTAAATGAGCAGTTCTTC

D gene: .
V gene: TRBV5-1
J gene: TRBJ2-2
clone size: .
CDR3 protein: CASSLQGPDTGELFF
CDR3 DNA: TGCGCCAGCAGCTTGCAAGGGCCGGACACCGGGGAGCTGTTTTTT

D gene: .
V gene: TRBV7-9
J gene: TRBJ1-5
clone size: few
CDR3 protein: CASSLPGGQPQHF
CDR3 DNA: TGTGCCAGCAGCTTGCCCGGTGGACAGCCCCAGCATTTT

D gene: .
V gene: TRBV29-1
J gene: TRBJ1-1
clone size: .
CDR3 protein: CSALVGTEAFF
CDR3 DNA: TGCAGCGCTCTCGTGGGCACTGAAGCTTTCTTT

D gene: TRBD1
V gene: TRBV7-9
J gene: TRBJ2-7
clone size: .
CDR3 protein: CASSLTGFSEQYF
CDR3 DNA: TGTGCCAGCAGCTTGACAGGGTTCTCCGAGCAGTACTTC

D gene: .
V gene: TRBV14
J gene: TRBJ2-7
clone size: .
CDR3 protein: CASSQEYEQGLPYEQHF
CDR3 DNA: TGTGCCAGCAGCCAAGAGTACGAACAGGGACTGCCCTACGAGCAGCACTTC

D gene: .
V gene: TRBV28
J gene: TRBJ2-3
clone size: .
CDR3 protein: CASRSTGITDTQYF
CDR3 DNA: TGTGCCAGCAGGTCGACAGGAATCACAGATACGCAGTATTTT